A selection of T cell receptor beta chains follows, all from one sample in a study of CD8 T cell repertoires and HIV-1 epitope variants. Sequencing used immunoSEQ multiplex PCR; TCRdb keeps in-frame clones, though not all of them. The data contain 5,000 to 6,000 clones, about 60% of them singletons. These receptors have no known antigen. Sequenced input: cultured CD8+ T cells derived from PBMCs. The origin of the receptors is a male donor with HIV. CDR3s include the opening cysteine and the closing phenylalanine or tryptophan. D genes are given only for firm matches. A row's size may be missing; if present it is once, few, many or a size class.

clone size	D gene	V gene	J gene	CDR3 length	CDR3 DNA	CDR3 protein
-	TRBD2	TRBV7-9	TRBJ2-3	17	TGTGCCAGCAGCTCAAAACTAGCGTGGAAAGGCGGTGGTACGCAGTATTTT	CASSSKLAWKGGGTQYF
-	-	TRBV7-9	TRBJ2-1	12	TGTGCCAGCAGCTTGACCGACAATGAGCAGTTCTTC	CASSLTDNEQFF
-	-	TRBV28	TRBJ2-1	13	TGTGCCAGCAGTTTTTCACAAGGCAATGAGCAGTTCTTC	CASSFSQGNEQFF
-	TRBD1	TRBV6-5	TRBJ1-2	15	TGTGCCAGCAGTTACTCACATGGGACAGGGATCGGCTACACCTTC	CASSYSHGTGIGYTF
-	TRBD2	TRBV27	TRBJ2-1	14	TGTGCCAGCATGTCGGTAGCGGGGGTGGGGGAGCAGTTCTTC	CASMSVAGVGEQFF
-	-	TRBV27	TRBJ2-3	15	TGTGCCAGCAGTTTATCAAACGGGGGCACAGATACGCAGTATTTT	CASSLSNGGTDTQYF
-	TRBD2	TRBV19	TRBJ2-3	15	TGTGCCAGTGCCCCGCTAGCGGGAGGGCCAGATACGCAGTATTTT	CASAPLAGGPDTQYF
medium-sized	TRBD1	TRBV7-9	TRBJ1-1	14	TGTGCCAGCAGCCTATCAGGGGGTAGCTATGAAGCTTTCTTT	CASSLSGGSYEAFF
once	-	TRBV28	TRBJ2-4	13	TGTGCCAGCAGTTTAGGGGCTGGAAACATTCAGTACTTC	CASSLGAGNIQYF
once	TRBD1	TRBV6-5	TRBJ1-1	14	TGTGCCAGCAGTTACCTGTCAGGGGGCACTGAAGCTTTCTTT	CASSYLSGGTEAFF
-	-	TRBV10-3	TRBJ1-5	13	TGTGCCATCACAGCAGGGGTGGGGCAGCCCCAGCATTTT	CAITAGVGQPQHF
-	-	TRBV28	TRBJ1-2	13	TGTGCCAGCAGTTTAACTGCGGACTATGGCTACACCTTC	CASSLTADYGYTF
-	-	TRBV19	TRBJ2-1	15	TGTGCCAGTAGTATCCAGCCGAACTCCTACAATGAGCAGTTCTTC	CASSIQPNSYNEQFF
-	TRBD1	TRBV5-1	TRBJ1-1	13	TGCGCCAGCAGCTCCGGGACAGGGGATGTAGCTTTCTTT	CASSSGTGDVAFF
-	TRBD1	TRBV7-3	TRBJ2-6	18	TGTGCCAGCAGCCCCGAGGGACAGTCAAGTTCTGGGGCCAACGTCCTGACTTTC	CASSPEGQSSSGANVLTF
-	TRBD1	TRBV4-1	TRBJ2-7	15	TGCGCCAGCAGCTTTCCCGGGACAGGGGAGAACGAGCAGTACTTC	CASSFPGTGENEQYF
few	-	TRBV2	TRBJ2-7	10	TGTGCCAGCAGTGAGGAGGGACAGTACTTC	CASSEEGQYF
-	-	TRBV28	TRBJ1-1	15	TGTGCCAGCAGTTTAGGGGGGCCCTTGAACACTGAAGCTTTCTTT	CASSLGGPLNTEAFF
-	-	TRBV4-2	TRBJ1-1	15	TGTGCCAGCAGCCAAGTAAGTGGCAGGGATATCGAAGCTTTCTTT	CASSQVSGRDIEAFF
-	TRBD1	TRBV7-2	TRBJ2-1	16	TGTGCCAGCAGCGTAACGGGACAGGGGGGGCACAATGAGCAGTTCTTC	CASSVTGQGGHNEQFF
-	-	TRBV21-1	TRBJ2-5	15	TGTGCCAGCAGCTCCGCCGGGATAGATCAAGAGACCCAGTACTTC	CASSSAGIDQETQYF
few	-	TRBV19	TRBJ2-7	13	TGTGCCAGTAGTATGAACTCCCTCCTGGAGCAGTACTTC	CASSMNSLLEQYF
-	-	TRBV15	TRBJ1-4	15	TGTGCCACCAGCAGAGAACGGAGAACTAATGAAAAACTGTTTTTT	CATSRERRTNEKLFF
-	TRBD2	TRBV25-1	TRBJ2-7	16	TGTGCCAGCAGTGAAAGCGAGCGGGAGATCTCCTACGAGCAGTACTTC	CASSESEREISYEQYF
-	TRBD2	TRBV5-4	TRBJ2-7	14	TGTGCCAGCAGCTTGGGCGGGGGGAACAACGAGCAGTACTTC	CASSLGGGNNEQYF
-	-	TRBV18	TRBJ2-1	11	TGTGCCAGCTCTCCATCTACTGAGCAGTTCTTC	CASSPSTEQFF
-	-	TRBV7-8	TRBJ2-1	12	TGTGCCAGCACCCTCATGGACAATGAGCAGTTCTTC	CASTLMDNEQFF
once	TRBD2	TRBV4-2	TRBJ2-1	18	TGTGCCAGCAGCCAAGTTTCTGTCGCCAGGACTAGGGACAATGAGCAGTTCTTC	CASSQVSVARTRDNEQFF
few	-	TRBV19	TRBJ1-5	15	TGTGCCAGTAGTGTCGGGGAATGGGGCAATCAGCCCCAGCATTTT	CASSVGEWGNQPQHF
-	-	TRBV28	TRBJ2-1	16	TGTGCCAGCAGTTTATACCAGGGAAGCTCCTACAATGAGCAGTTCTTC	CASSLYQGSSYNEQFF
-	-	TRBV5-6	TRBJ2-7	13	TGTGCCAGCAGCTTGGGCAGCTCCTACGAGCAGTACTTC	CASSLGSSYEQYF
-	-	TRBV6-5	TRBJ2-7	14	TGTGCCAGCAGTCCGGGACCCACCGGGAACGAGCAGTACTTC	CASSPGPTGNEQYF
few	-	TRBV2	TRBJ2-5	13	TGTGCCAGCAGTGAAACCAGGGCGGAGACCCAGTACTTC	CASSETRAETQYF
-	-	TRBV7-9	TRBJ2-7	14	TGTGCCAGCAGCTTTCCTGGGGCAGTCTACGAGCAGTACTTC	CASSFPGAVYEQYF
few	TRBD1	TRBV4-1	TRBJ1-4	14	TGCGCCAGCAGCCAAGGACAGGGAGGTGAAAAACTGTTTTTT	CASSQGQGGEKLFF
few	-	TRBV2	TRBJ1-6	17	TGTGCCAGCAGTCCAGACATGCCGAGCTCCTATAATTCACCCCTCCACTTT	CASSPDMPSSYNSPLHF
-	-	TRBV28	TRBJ2-1	14	TGTGCCAGCAGTTTAACTAGCTTGTACAATGAGCAGTTCTTC	CASSLTSLYNEQFF
-	-	TRBV18	TRBJ2-3	16	TGTGCCAGCTCACCGCGACAGGGAGGTAGGGCAGATACGCAGTATTTT	CASSPRQGGRADTQYF
-	TRBD2	TRBV14	TRBJ2-2	15	TGTGCCAGCAGCCGGGGACTAGCGGGGACCGGGGAGCTGTTTTTT	CASSRGLAGTGELFF
-	TRBD1	TRBV7-3	TRBJ1-1	13	TGTGCCAGCAGCTGGACAGGGGACACTGAAGCTTTCTTT	CASSWTGDTEAFF
few	-	TRBV6-4	TRBJ1-1	13	TGTGCCAGCAGTGACTCGGGCAGGGATCTCGCTTTCTTT	CASSDSGRDLAFF
-	-	TRBV7-9	TRBJ2-3	13	TGTGCCAGCAGTCGGGAGCTCACAGATACGCAGTATTTT	CASSRELTDTQYF
few	TRBD1	TRBV28	TRBJ2-7	13	TGTGCCAGCAGCCCGGACAGGGGGTACGAGCAGTACTTC	CASSPDRGYEQYF
few	-	TRBV7-9	TRBJ2-3	14	TGTGCCAGCAGCTTAGTGGCGGGCACAGATACGCAGTATTTT	CASSLVAGTDTQYF
-	TRBD2	TRBV27	TRBJ2-3	18	TGTGCCAGCACCCCGACCACGACTAGCGGGCGTAGCACAGATACGCAGTATTTT	CASTPTTTSGRSTDTQYF
once	TRBD2	TRBV6-5	TRBJ2-7	14	TGTGCCAGCAGTTACGGGACTAGCCCCTACGAGCAGTACTTC	CASSYGTSPYEQYF
once	-	TRBV6-5	TRBJ2-1	15	TGTGCCAGCAGTTACGCTAGGTCCTCTCTCAATGAGCAGTTCTTC	CASSYARSSLNEQFF